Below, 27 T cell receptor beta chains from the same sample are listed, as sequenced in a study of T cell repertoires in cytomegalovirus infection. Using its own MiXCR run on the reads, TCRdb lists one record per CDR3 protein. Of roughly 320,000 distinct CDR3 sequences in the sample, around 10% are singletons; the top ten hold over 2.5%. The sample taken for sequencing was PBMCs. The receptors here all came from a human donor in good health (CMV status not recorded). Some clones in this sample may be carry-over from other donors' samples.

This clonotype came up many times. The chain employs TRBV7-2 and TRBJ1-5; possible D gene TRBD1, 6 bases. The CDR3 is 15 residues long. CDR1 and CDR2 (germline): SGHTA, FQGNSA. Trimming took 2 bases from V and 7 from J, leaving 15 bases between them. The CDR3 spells CASSLKGGPGQPQHF. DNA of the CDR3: TGTGCCAGCAGCTTAAAAGGGGGTCCGGGCCAGCCCCAGCATTTT.

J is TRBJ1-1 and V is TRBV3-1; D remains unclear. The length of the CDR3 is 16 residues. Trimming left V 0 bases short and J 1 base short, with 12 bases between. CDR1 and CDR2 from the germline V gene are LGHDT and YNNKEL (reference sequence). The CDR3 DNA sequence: TGTGCCAGCAGCCAAGAAGGTGCAAGGCGGAACACTGAAGCTTTCTTT. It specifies CASSQEGARRNTEAFF.

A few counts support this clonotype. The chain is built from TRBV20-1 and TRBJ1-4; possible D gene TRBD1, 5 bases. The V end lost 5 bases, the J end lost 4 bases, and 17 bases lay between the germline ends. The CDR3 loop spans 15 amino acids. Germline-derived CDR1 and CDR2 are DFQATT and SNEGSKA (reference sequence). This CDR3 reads CSAYAERGRNEKLFF. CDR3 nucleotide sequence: TGCAGTGCTTACGCCGAACGGGGCCGTAATGAAAAACTGTTTTTT.

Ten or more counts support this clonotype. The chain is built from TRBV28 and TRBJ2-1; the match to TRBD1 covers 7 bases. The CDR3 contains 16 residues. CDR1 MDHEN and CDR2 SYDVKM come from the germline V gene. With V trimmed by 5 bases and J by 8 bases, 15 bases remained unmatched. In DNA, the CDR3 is TGTGCCAGCAGTCTCATAGGTCCCGGGACAGAAGATGAGCAGTTCTTC. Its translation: CASSLIGPGTEDEQFF.

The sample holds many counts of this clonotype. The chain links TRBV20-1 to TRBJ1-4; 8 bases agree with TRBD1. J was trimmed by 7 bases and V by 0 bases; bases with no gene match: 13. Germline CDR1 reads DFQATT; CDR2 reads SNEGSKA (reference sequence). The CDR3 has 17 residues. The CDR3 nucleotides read TGCAGTGCTAGAGACGAGACAGGGGTTATTGGGCGTGAAAAACTGTTTTTT. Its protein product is CSARDETGVIGREKLFF.

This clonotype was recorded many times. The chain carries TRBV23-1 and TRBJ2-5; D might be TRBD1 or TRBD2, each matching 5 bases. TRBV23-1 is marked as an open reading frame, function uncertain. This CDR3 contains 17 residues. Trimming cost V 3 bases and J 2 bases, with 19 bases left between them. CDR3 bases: TGCGCCAGCAGTCAGCCTTCGGTCCGGGGCAGGCAAGAGACCCAGTACTTC. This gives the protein CASSQPSVRGRQETQYF.

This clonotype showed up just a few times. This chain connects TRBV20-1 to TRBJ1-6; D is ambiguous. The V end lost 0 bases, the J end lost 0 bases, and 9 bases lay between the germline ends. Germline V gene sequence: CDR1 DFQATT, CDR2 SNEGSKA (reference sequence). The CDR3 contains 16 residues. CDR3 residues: CSARDGHNSYNSPLHF. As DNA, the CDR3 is TGCAGTGCTAGAGATGGTCACAACTCCTATAATTCACCCCTCCACTTT.

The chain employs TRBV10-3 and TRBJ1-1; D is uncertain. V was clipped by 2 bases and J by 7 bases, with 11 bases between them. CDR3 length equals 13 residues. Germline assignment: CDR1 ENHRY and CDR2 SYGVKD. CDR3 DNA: TGTGCCATCAGTGAGGGGAGAGGATATGAAGCTTTCTTT. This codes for CAISEGRGYEAFF.

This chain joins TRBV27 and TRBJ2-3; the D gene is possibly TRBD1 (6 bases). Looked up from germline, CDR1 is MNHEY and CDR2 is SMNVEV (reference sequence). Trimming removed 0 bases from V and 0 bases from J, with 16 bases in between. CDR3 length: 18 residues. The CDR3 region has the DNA TGTGCCAGCAGTTTATCCCCTAGGGGGACAACTAGCACAGATACGCAGTATTTT. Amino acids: CASSLSPRGTTSTDTQYF.

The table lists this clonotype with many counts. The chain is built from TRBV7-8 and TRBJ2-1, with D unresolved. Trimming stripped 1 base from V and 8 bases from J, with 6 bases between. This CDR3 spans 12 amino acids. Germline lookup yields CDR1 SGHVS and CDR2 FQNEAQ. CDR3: CASSLDGDEQFF. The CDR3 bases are TGTGCCAGCAGCTTAGATGGCGATGAGCAGTTCTTC.

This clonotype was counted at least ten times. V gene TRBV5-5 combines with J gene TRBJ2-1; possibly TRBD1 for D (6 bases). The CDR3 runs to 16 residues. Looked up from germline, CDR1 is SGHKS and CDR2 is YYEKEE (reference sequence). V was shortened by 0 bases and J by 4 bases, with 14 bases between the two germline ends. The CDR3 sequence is CASSLELDSRYNEQFF. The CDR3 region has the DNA TGTGCCAGCAGCTTGGAATTGGACAGCAGATACAATGAGCAGTTCTTC.

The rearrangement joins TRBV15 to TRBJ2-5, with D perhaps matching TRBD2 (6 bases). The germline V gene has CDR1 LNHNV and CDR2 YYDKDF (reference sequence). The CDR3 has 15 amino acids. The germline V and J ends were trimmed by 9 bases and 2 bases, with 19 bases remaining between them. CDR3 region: CATERGTSRQETQYF. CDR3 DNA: TGTGCCACAGAACGCGGGACGTCCCGACAAGAGACCCAGTACTTC.

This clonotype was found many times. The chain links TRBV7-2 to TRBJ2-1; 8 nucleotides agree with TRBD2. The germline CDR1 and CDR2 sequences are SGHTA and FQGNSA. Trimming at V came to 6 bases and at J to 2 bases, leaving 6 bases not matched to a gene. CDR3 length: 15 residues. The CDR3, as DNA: TGTGCCAGCAGGGTAGCGGGGTTCACCTACAATGAGCAGTTCTTC. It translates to CASRVAGFTYNEQFF.

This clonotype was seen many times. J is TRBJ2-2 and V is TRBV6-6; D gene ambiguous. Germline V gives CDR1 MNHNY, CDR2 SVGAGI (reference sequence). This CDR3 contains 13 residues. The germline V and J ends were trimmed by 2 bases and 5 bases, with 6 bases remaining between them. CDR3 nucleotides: TGTGCCAGCAGTTACCTGCGGACCGGGGAGCTGTTTTTT. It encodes CASSYLRTGELFF.

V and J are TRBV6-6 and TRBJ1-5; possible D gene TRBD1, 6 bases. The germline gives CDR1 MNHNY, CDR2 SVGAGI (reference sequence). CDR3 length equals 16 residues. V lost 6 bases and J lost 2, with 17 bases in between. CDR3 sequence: CASRGGGASGNQPQHF. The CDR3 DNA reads TGTGCCAGCAGAGGTGGGGGGGCGTCTGGCAATCAGCCCCAGCATTTT.

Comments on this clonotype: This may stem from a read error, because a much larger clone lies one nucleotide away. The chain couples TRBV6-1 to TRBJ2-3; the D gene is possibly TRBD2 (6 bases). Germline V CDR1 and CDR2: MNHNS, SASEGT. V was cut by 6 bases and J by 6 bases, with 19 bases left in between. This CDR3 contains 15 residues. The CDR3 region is CASSPIGAGSDTQYF. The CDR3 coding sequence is TGTGCCAGCAGCCCCATTGGCGCGGGGTCGGATACGCAGTATTTT.

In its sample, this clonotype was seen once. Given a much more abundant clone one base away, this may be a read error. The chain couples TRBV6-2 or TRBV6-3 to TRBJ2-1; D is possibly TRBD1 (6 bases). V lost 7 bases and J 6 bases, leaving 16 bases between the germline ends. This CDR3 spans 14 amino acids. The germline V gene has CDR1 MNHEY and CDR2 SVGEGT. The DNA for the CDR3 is TGTGCCAGCACTGGGGGCAACCTAGGCAATGAGCAGTTCTTC. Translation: CASTGGNLGNEQFF.

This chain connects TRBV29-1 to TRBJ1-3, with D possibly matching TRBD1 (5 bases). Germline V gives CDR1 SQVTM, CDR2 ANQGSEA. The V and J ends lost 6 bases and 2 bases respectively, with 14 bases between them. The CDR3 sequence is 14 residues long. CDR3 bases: TGCAGCGTCGCAGGCGGGGGTCCTGGAAACACCATATATTTT. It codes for CSVAGGGPGNTIYF.

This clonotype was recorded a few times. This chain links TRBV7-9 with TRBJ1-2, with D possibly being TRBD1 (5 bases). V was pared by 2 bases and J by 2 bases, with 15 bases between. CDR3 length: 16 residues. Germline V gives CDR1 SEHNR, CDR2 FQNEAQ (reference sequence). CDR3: CASSLSWGRDNYGYTF. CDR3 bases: TGTGCCAGCAGCTTATCCTGGGGCAGGGACAACTATGGCTACACCTTC.

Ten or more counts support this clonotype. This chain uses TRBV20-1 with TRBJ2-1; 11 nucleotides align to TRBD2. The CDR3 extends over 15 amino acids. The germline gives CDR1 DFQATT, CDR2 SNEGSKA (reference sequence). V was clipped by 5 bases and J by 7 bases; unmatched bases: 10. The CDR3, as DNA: TGCAGTGCTGCCCCGATAGCGGGGGGGAATAATGAGCAGTTCTTC. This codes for CSAAPIAGGNNEQFF.

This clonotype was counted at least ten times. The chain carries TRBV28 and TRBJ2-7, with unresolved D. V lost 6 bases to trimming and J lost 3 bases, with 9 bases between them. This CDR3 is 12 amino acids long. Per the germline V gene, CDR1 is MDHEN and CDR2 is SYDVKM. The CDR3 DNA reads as TGTGCCAGCAGGCACACGGGCTACGAGCAGTACGTC. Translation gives CASRHTGYEQYV.

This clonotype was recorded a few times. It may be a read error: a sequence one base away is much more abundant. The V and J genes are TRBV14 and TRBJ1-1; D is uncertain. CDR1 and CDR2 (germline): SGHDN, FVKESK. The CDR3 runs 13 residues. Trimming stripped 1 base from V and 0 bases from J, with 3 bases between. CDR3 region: CASSQVMNTEAFF. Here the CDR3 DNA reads TGTGCCAGCAGCCAAGTAATGAACACTGAAGCTTTCTTT.

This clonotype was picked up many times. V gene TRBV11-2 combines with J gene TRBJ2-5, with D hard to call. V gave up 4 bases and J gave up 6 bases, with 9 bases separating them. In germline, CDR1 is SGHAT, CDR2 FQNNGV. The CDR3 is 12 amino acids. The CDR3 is CASSSSRKTQYF. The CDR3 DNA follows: TGTGCCAGCAGCTCCAGTAGGAAGACCCAGTACTTC.

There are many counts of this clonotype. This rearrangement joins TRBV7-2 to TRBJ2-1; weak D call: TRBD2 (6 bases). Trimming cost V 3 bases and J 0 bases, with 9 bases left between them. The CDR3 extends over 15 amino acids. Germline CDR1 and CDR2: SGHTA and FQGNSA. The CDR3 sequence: CASSFAGNSYNEQFF. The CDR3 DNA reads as TGTGCCAGCAGCTTTGCGGGGAACTCCTACAATGAGCAGTTCTTC. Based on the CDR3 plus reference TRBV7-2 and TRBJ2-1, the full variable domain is GAGVSQSPSNKVTEKGKDVELRCDPISGHTALYWYRQSLGQGLEFLIYFQGNSAPDKSGLPSDRFSAERTGGSVSTLTIQRTQQEDSAVYLCASSFAGNSYNEQFFGPGTRLTVL.

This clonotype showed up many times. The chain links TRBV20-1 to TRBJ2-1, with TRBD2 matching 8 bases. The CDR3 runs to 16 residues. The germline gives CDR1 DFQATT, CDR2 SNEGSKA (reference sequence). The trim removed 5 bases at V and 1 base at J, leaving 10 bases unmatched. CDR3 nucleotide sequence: TGCAGTGCTTTTTCGCCTACTAGCGGTTCCTACAATGAGCAGTTCTTC. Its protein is CSAFSPTSGSYNEQFF.

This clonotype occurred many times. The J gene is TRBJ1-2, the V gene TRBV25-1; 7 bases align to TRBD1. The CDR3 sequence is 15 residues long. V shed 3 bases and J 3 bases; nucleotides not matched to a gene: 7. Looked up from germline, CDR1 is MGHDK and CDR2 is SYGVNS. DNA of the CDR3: TGTGCCAGCAGTGATTTGACAGGGCACGACTATGGCTACACCTTC. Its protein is CASSDLTGHDYGYTF.

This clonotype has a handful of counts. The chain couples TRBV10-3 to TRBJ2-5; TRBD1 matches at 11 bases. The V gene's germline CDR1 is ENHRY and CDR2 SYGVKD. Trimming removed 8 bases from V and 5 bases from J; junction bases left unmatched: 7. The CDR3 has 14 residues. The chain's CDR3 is CAISGTGGRETQYF. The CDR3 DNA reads TGTGCCATCTCCGGGACAGGGGGTAGGGAGACCCAGTACTTC.